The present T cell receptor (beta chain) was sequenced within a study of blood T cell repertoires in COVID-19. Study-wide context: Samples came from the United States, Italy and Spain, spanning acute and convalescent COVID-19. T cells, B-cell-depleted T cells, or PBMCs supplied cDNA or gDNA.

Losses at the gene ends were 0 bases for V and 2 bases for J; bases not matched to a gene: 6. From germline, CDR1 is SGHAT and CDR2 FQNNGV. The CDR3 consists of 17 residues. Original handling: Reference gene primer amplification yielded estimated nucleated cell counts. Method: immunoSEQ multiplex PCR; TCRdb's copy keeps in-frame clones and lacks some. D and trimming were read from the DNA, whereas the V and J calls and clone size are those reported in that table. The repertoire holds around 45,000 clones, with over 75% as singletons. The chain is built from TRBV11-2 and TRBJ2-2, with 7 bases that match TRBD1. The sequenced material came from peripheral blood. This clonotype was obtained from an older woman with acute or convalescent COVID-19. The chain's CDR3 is CASSLDPRGRNTGELFF. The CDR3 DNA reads TGTGCCAGCAGCTTAGATCCGAGGGGGCGAAACACCGGGGAGCTGTTTTTT. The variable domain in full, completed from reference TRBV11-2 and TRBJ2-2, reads EAGVAQSPRYKIIEKRQSVAFWCNPISGHATLYWYQQILGQGPKLLIQFQNNGVVDDSQLPKDRFSAERLKGVDSTLKIQPAKLEDSAVYLCASSLDPRGRNTGELFFGEGSRLTVL.